These T cell receptor beta chains were read from a single sample in a study of blood T cell repertoires in COVID-19. Data came from immunoSEQ multiplex PCR; TCRdb stores just in-frame clones and leaves some out. The sample has about 200,000 clones, more than 70% seen once; the top ten hold roughly 5.6%. Sequencing was performed on peripheral blood. The receptors come from a woman between 35 and 50 years old who had recovered from COVID-19. Both conserved end residues are part of each CDR3. The D gene is left open where the match is weak. Clone size is given for some rows only: seen once, a few or many times, or a class if the clone is expanded.

CASSTREKETQYF,TGTGCCAGCAGCACCCGGGAGAAAGAGACCCAGTACTTC,TRBJ2-5,-,-,TRBV11-2
CASSHSGTYEQYF,TGTGCCAGTAGTCATAGCGGGACCTACGAGCAGTACTTC,TRBJ2-7,TRBD2,-,TRBV19
CASSLNADREQYF,TGCGCCAGCAGCTTGAATGCAGATCGCGAGCAGTACTTC,TRBJ2-7,-,-,TRBV5-1
CASSWGLAGSYEQYF,TGTGCCAGCAGCTGGGGACTAGCGGGTTCCTACGAGCAGTACTTC,TRBJ2-7,TRBD2,-,TRBV7-2
CASSQDVTAATGELFF,TGCGCCAGCAGCCAAGATGTGACAGCAGCTACCGGGGAGCTGTTTTTT,TRBJ2-2,-,-,TRBV4-1
CASSLAGGRPEAFF,TGTGCCAGCAGCTTAGCGGGGGGAAGGCCTGAAGCTTTCTTT,TRBJ1-1,-,-,TRBV7-2
CASSPTAITEAFF,TGTGCCAGCAGCCCGACAGCGATCACTGAAGCTTTCTTT,TRBJ1-1,-,-,TRBV7-2
CASSETVKTYEQYF,TGTGCCAGCAGTGAGACAGTTAAAACCTACGAGCAGTACTTC,TRBJ2-7,-,-,TRBV6-1
CSGATGTYNEQFF,TGCAGCGGGGCTACCGGGACCTACAATGAGCAGTTCTTC,TRBJ2-1,-,few,TRBV29-1
CASSYSAHSNQPQHF,TGTGCCAGCAGTTACTCGGCCCATAGCAATCAGCCCCAGCATTTT,TRBJ1-5,-,once,TRBV6-5
CASTHRTGANSGNTIYF,TGTGCCAGTACTCATAGGACAGGCGCAAACTCTGGAAACACCATATATTTT,TRBJ1-3,TRBD1,-,TRBV19
CATTGSGANVLTF,TGTGCCACCACAGGGTCTGGGGCCAACGTCCTGACTTTC,TRBJ2-6,-,few,TRBV6-5
CASSVGIAGDSDTQYF,TGTGCCAGCAGCGTAGGGATAGCGGGAGATTCAGATACGCAGTATTTT,TRBJ2-3,TRBD2,-,TRBV9
CAWSTGTVAPYTF,TGTGCCTGGAGCACCGGGACAGTCGCACCCTACACCTTC,TRBJ1-2,TRBD1,-,TRBV30
CASFRDTYTEAFF,TGTGCCAGTTTCCGGGACACCTACACTGAAGCTTTCTTT,TRBJ1-1,-,-,TRBV7-9
CASSQSRTGELFF,TGTGCCAGCAGCCAATCCCGCACCGGGGAGCTGTTTTTT,TRBJ2-2,-,-,TRBV16
CASTAGLESEQYF,TGTGCCAGCACCGCGGGACTAGAATCCGAGCAGTACTTC,TRBJ2-7,TRBD2,-,TRBV11-2
CASSTAENNEQFF,TGTGCCAGCTCCACCGCGGAAAACAATGAGCAGTTCTTC,TRBJ2-1,-,once,TRBV12-3/TRBV12-4
CASSLGPGGDQPQHF,TGCGCCAGCAGCTTGGGACCAGGGGGCGACCAGCCCCAGCATTTT,TRBJ1-5,TRBD1,-,TRBV5-1
CASSWEGKTEAFF,TGTGCCAGCAGTTGGGAGGGGAAAACTGAAGCTTTCTTT,TRBJ1-1,-,-,TRBV27
CASSLQFSNQPQHF,TGTGCCAGCAGTTTGCAGTTTAGCAATCAGCCCCAGCATTTT,TRBJ1-5,-,-,TRBV28
CAWSVKGGGQPQHF,TGTGCCTGGAGTGTAAAGGGAGGGGGTCAGCCCCAGCATTTT,TRBJ1-5,-,once,TRBV30
CAWRTGGADQPQHF,TGTGCCTGGAGGACAGGGGGCGCGGATCAGCCCCAGCATTTT,TRBJ1-5,TRBD1,-,TRBV30
CASSNPQGGQYF,TGTGCCAGCAGTAACCCTCAGGGGGGGCAGTACTTC,TRBJ2-7,-,many,TRBV6-6
CASSDGVRGFDTEAFF,TGTGCCAGCAGCGACGGGGTCAGGGGTTTTGACACTGAAGCTTTCTTT,TRBJ1-1,-,-,TRBV5-8
CASHDINTGELFF,TGTGCCAGCCATGACATTAACACCGGGGAGCTGTTTTTT,TRBJ2-2,-,-,TRBV19
CASSYSTTLYSNQPQHF,TGTGCCAGCAGCTACTCGACAACCCTCTATAGCAATCAGCCCCAGCATTTT,TRBJ1-5,-,-,TRBV5-6
CASSRGTGGTWGNYEQYF,TGCGCCAGCAGCCGGGGGACAGGGGGAACCTGGGGGAACTACGAGCAGTACTTC,TRBJ2-7,TRBD1,-,TRBV5-1
CASSQDTQGEYEQYF,TGCGCCAGCAGCCAAGATACACAGGGAGAATACGAGCAGTACTTC,TRBJ2-7,-,-,TRBV4-3
CASSEVLVEGEQFF,TGTGCCAGCAGCGAGGTCCTGGTCGAGGGAGAGCAGTTCTTC,TRBJ2-1,-,-,TRBV6-5